The next 22 T cell receptor beta chains were all read from a single sample in a study of shared clonotypes between healthy human individuals. The data were produced by immunoSEQ multiplex PCR, yet TCRdb's version contains in-frame clones alone and is incomplete. The repertoire holds about 2.1 million clones, with about 93% as singletons. CD8 cells regarded as naive lacked CD45RO, were positively chosen for CCR7, and omitted terminally differentiated effector memory CD45RA+ cells. The sample was naive CD8+ T cells from PBMCs. The source of these receptors is a man aged 18 to 29 in good health. Some clones in this sample may be carry-over from other donors' samples.

The CDR3 protein is CASSFPDGDTIPEAEAFF. CDR3 nucleotide sequence: TGTGCCAGCAGCTTCCCGGACGGCGATACAATTCCGGAGGCTGAAGCTTTCTTT. The chain links TRBV5-4 to TRBJ1-1; D call uncertain. This CDR3 is 18 amino acids long. V lost 2 bases and J lost 6, with 26 bases in between. In germline, CDR1 is SGHNT, CDR2 YYREEE (reference sequence).

This sequence joins TRBV10-2 and TRBJ2-3; TRBD2 might be the D (6 bases). This CDR3 comprises 14 residues. The V end lost 2 bases, the J end lost 4 bases, and 10 bases lay between the germline ends. Germline loops: CDR1 WSHSY, CDR2 SAAADI. The chain's CDR3 is CASSEGGAADTQYF. DNA of the CDR3: TGCGCCAGCAGTGAGGGCGGGGCGGCAGATACGCAGTATTTT.

The V call is TRBV10-3, the J call TRBJ2-7; TRBD2 aligns across 8 bases. V lost 5 bases and J lost 1; bases outside the gene matches: 4. Germline V gene lookup returns CDR1 ENHRY and CDR2 SYGVKD. CDR3 size: 14 residues. This chain's CDR3 is CAISRLALSYEQYF. In DNA form, the CDR3 reads TGTGCCATCAGTAGACTAGCGTTATCCTACGAGCAGTACTTC.

This chain links TRBV4-3 with TRBJ2-6; no firm D call. From germline, CDR1 is LGHNA and CDR2 YSLEER. Trimming shortened V by 5 bases and J by 0 bases, and 20 bases separated the two germline ends. The CDR3 runs 19 residues. Written as DNA, the CDR3 is TGCGCCAGCAGCTGGGATGTCGGGCTCCGCGACTCTGGGGCCAACGTCCTGACTTTC. The encoded protein is CASSWDVGLRDSGANVLTF.

V gene TRBV7-9 combines with J gene TRBJ1-1; D is unresolved. V was shortened by 7 bases and J by 10 bases, with 16 bases between the two germline ends. Germline CDR1 reads SEHNR; CDR2 reads FQNEAQ (reference sequence). The CDR3 loop spans 12 amino acids. The CDR3 is CASIHPPGLAFF. Written as DNA, the CDR3 is TGTGCCAGCATTCATCCCCCGGGTTTAGCTTTCTTT.

V is TRBV5-1 and J is TRBJ1-2; a weak D match, TRBD1 (5 bases). V was pared by 0 bases and J by 8 bases, with 17 bases between. This CDR3 is 15 amino acids long. Germline loops: CDR1 SGHRS, CDR2 YFSETQ. DNA for the CDR3: TGCGCCAGCAGCTTGGGAGCGGGGGAGGCAGAGGGCTACACCTTC. Translating gives CASSLGAGEAEGYTF.

The gene calls are TRBV7-8 and TRBJ2-1; TRBD2 aligns across 10 bases. Germline CDR1 is SGHVS and CDR2 is FQNEAQ. J was trimmed by 5 bases and V by 1 base; bases with no gene match: 11. The CDR3 is 18 residues long. The CDR3 sequence: CASSLELWPSGSHNEQFF. The CDR3 DNA sequence: TGTGCCAGCAGCTTAGAGCTGTGGCCTAGCGGGAGCCACAATGAGCAGTTCTTC.

This chain joins TRBV6-6 and TRBJ2-5; no clear D gene. The DNA end lines up better with TRBJ2-7; the J call may be wrong. The length of the CDR3 is 10 residues. Germline loops: CDR1 MNHNY, CDR2 SVGAGI (reference sequence). CDR3 in amino acids: CASSYGEQYF. The CDR3 DNA reads as TGTGCCAGCAGTTACGGCGAGCAGTACTTC.

The table lists this clone with a count of one. The chain links TRBV4-1 to TRBJ1-5, with 11 bases that match TRBD1. The length of the CDR3 is 16 residues. Germline V lookup: CDR1 MGHRA, CDR2 YSYEKL. J gave up 2 bases and V 3 bases, and 3 bases lay outside the gene matches. CDR3 region: CASSQRGQGGNQPQHF. The CDR3 DNA reads as TGCGCCAGCAGCCAGCGGGGACAGGGGGGCAATCAGCCCCAGCATTTT.

The J gene is TRBJ1-5, the V gene TRBV27; 11 bases match TRBD1. The CDR3 sequence is 16 residues long. The V and J ends lost 8 bases and 2 bases, in that order; junction bases with no gene match: 8. Germline V CDR1 and CDR2: MNHEY, SMNVEV (reference sequence). The CDR3 DNA sequence: TGTGCCAGCGCCGGGACAGGGGGTTATGGCAATCAGCCCCAGCATTTT. Translation gives CASAGTGGYGNQPQHF.

The CDR3 DNA reads as TGTGCCAGTAGTTTTGAGGGATACAATGAGCAGTTCTTC. Protein sequence: CASSFEGYNEQFF. The V gene is TRBV19, the J gene TRBJ2-1, with a tentative D call TRBD2 (5 bases). Trimming stripped 5 bases from V and 4 bases from J, with 9 bases between. CDR1 is LNHDA and CDR2 is SQIVND in the germline V gene (reference sequence). This CDR3 is 13 amino acids long.

The chain recombines TRBV4-3 with TRBJ2-3; 13 positions match TRBD2. The trim removed 2 bases at V and 4 bases at J, leaving 3 bases unmatched. CDR1 is LGHNA and CDR2 is YSLEER in the germline V gene. There are 16 residues in the CDR3. This CDR3 is CASSQWTSGSSDTQYF. CDR3 sequence (DNA): TGCGCCAGCAGCCAATGGACTAGCGGGAGCTCAGATACGCAGTATTTT.

The chain combines TRBV19 with TRBJ2-2; D unresolved. The CDR3 sequence is 14 residues long. Trimming took 5 bases from V and 0 from J, leaving 7 bases between them. The germline gives CDR1 LNHDA, CDR2 SQIVND (reference sequence). Written as DNA, the CDR3 is TGTGCCAGTAGTTATAGCACGAACACCGGGGAGCTGTTTTTT. This codes for CASSYSTNTGELFF. The complete variable domain, with remaining parts taken from reference TRBV19 and TRBJ2-2, reads DGGITQSPKYLFRKEGQNVTLSCEQNLNHDAMYWYRQDPGQGLRLIYYSQIVNDFQKGDIAEGYSVSREKKESFPLTVTSAQKNPTAFYLCASSYSTNTGELFFGEGSRLTVL.

The table lists this clone with a few counts. The V gene is TRBV27, the J gene TRBJ1-2; unclear D gene. V lost 0 bases and J 3 bases, leaving 14 bases between the germline ends. CDR1 is MNHEY, CDR2 SMNVEV, per germline (reference sequence). This CDR3 region has 16 residues. CDR3 loop: CASSLSIGEWDYGYTF. The CDR3 DNA reads TGTGCCAGCAGTTTATCGATTGGAGAGTGGGACTATGGCTACACCTTC.

V gene TRBV5-6 combines with J gene TRBJ2-1; perhaps TRBD2 as D (6 bases). Germline CDR1 is SGHDT and CDR2 is YYEEEE. Trimming stripped 2 bases from V and 7 bases from J, with 10 bases between. CDR3 size: 13 residues. This CDR3 reads CASSLSGANEQFF. The CDR3 DNA reads as TGTGCCAGCAGCTTATCGGGAGCGAATGAGCAGTTCTTC.

This clone was counted a single time. This chain uses TRBV7-9 with TRBJ2-1; 8 bases map to TRBD1. The germline CDR1 and CDR2 sequences are SEHNR and FQNEAQ (reference sequence). CDR3 length equals 17 residues. V shed 5 bases and J 7 bases; nucleotides not matched to a gene: 16. CDR3 nucleotides: TGTGCCAGCAGCACGCGGCTTGGTCAGGGGGCTAGGAATGAGCAGTTCTTC. Protein: CASSTRLGQGARNEQFF. Based on the CDR3 plus reference TRBV7-9 and TRBJ2-1, the full variable domain is DTGVSQNPRHKITKRGQNVTFRCDPISEHNRLYWYRQTLGQGPEFLTYFQNEAQLEKSRLLSDRFSAERPKGSFSTLEIQRTEQGDSAMYLCASSTRLGQGARNEQFFGPGTRLTVL.

Written as DNA, the CDR3 is TGTGCCAGCAGCTTACCCGGTCTGAAGCCCAGAGAAGCTTGGGTTCCCTACGAGCAGTACTTC. Translated, it gives CASSLPGLKPREAWVPYEQYF. The V gene is TRBV7-8, the J gene TRBJ2-7; no reliable D call. This CDR3 contains 21 residues. V shed 2 bases and J shed 2 bases, with 31 bases lying between them. CDR1 is SGHVS and CDR2 is FQNEAQ in the germline V gene.

The rearrangement links TRBV6-1 to TRBJ2-7; D remains ambiguous. The V end was cut by 3 bases, the J end by 2 bases, with 11 bases between. Germline V gives CDR1 MNHNS, CDR2 SASEGT. The CDR3 is made up of 14 amino acids. The CDR3 coding sequence is TGTGCCAGCAGTGAGTGGGCGCTTCCCTACGAGCAGTACTTC. Its translation: CASSEWALPYEQYF.

CDR3 nucleotide sequence: TGTGCCAGCGGTACCTATCTGAACGACTACGAGCAGTACTTC. It codes for CASGTYLNDYEQYF. This chain uses TRBV6-1 with TRBJ2-7; D ambiguous. V lost 8 bases and J 3 bases, leaving 17 bases between the germline ends. Germline CDR1 and CDR2: MNHNS and SASEGT. The CDR3 is 14 amino acids.

The rearrangement uses TRBV6-5 and TRBJ2-7; D possibly matches TRBD1 or TRBD2 (6 bases each). Germline V gene sequence: CDR1 MNHEY, CDR2 SVGAGI. The CDR3 loop spans 13 amino acids. V was pared by 8 bases and J by 0 bases, with 11 bases between. This CDR3 is CASGGGPSYEQYF. The DNA for the CDR3 is TGTGCCAGCGGAGGGGGACCCTCCTACGAGCAGTACTTC.

The chain is built from TRBV4-2 and TRBJ2-7, with 8 positions matching TRBD2. The CDR3 extends over 16 amino acids. The germline V gene has CDR1 LGHNA and CDR2 YNFKEQ. The trim removed 0 bases at V and 1 base at J, leaving 5 bases unmatched. DNA of the CDR3: TGTGCCAGCAGCCAAGATCTGGCTAGCGGGTCCTACGAGCAGTACTTC. As protein: CASSQDLASGSYEQYF.

The genes are TRBV9 and TRBJ2-2, with D unclear. The V gene's germline CDR1 is SGDLS and CDR2 YYNGEE. The length of the CDR3 is 14 residues. V lost 3 bases and J lost 7, with 13 bases in between. The CDR3 DNA reads as TGTGCCAGCAGCGGCACGGGCAATCACGGGGAGCTGTTTTTT. Protein: CASSGTGNHGELFF.